This T cell receptor (beta chain) appears in the sequencing data of a study of Ad26.COV2.S vaccination and SARS-CoV-2 variants. About the study: Vaccine-arm donor from the placebo-controlled COV1001 Ad26.COV2.S trial. General study findings and limits: Reported findings describe substantial breadth in spike-specific CD8+ and CD4+ T cell responses following vaccination.

Some clones are missing from TCRdb's copy, which holds only in-frame ones; the method was immunoSEQ multiplex PCR. The sample includes about 440,000 clones, 90% of them seen just once. Treatment denoted: roughly 20 received Ad26.COV2.S at low or high dose, single or two shots; several received placebo; per-sample allocation not given. Sampling was done on day 63 after the first vaccine or placebo injection. An adult aged 18-55 years in Boston served as the donor. For this clone: Its antigen is currently unknown.

Per the germline V gene, CDR1 is LGHNA and CDR2 is YNFKEQ. V was shortened by 0 bases and J by 2 bases, with 10 bases between the two germline ends. The CDR3 is 16 amino acids. The TCR sequence derives from a person between 18 and 65 years old who received the Ad26.COV2.S COVID-19 vaccine or a placebo. The material sequenced was peripheral blood, taken in a trial of Ad26.COV2.S vaccine versus placebo. This sequence joins TRBV4-2 and TRBJ1-4; D gene unclear. CDR3 in amino acids: CASSQDSAETNEKLFF. DNA for the CDR3: TGTGCCAGCAGCCAAGATTCGGCAGAGACTAATGAAAAACTGTTTTTT.